The subject of this entry is one T cell receptor beta chain. The CDR3 consists of 14 residues. The V and J ends lost 0 bases and 4 bases respectively, with 9 bases between them. Germline V gene data show CDR1 as KGHSH and CDR2 as LQKENI. Profiling relied on immunoSEQ multiplex PCR, and the TCRdb table lists in-frame clones only, not all of them. The table lists around 76,000 clones, around four fifths of them singletons. The data belong to a study of cytotoxic CD8 clonotypes in ibrutinib-treated CLL. The sequence came from a human donor with chronic lymphocytic leukemia. Sample: PBMCs, taken after 24 months of ibrutinib treatment. The chain links TRBV18 to TRBJ2-5, with D unresolved. CDR3 loop: CASSPPTASETQYF. In DNA, the CDR3 is TGTGCCAGCTCACCACCCACAGCCTCAGAGACCCAGTACTTC.